The 20 T cell receptor beta chains in this list originate from one sample, sequenced in a study of graft-versus-host responses after intestinal transplantation. Data came from immunoSEQ multiplex PCR; TCRdb stores just in-frame clones and leaves some out. The data show thousands of clones, under 70% seen once. Graft tissue processing released intraepithelial and lamina propria lymphocytes. Here the sequenced sample was ileum tissue, taken roughly 55 days after transplant. The receptor source for this set is a human patient who received an intestinal transplant, so some T cells may come from the graft donor.

The V and J genes are TRBV11-2 and TRBJ1-4, with TRBD1 matching 9 bases. The CDR3 spans 18 residues. CDR1 and CDR2 (germline): SGHAT, FQNNGV. V trimming: 1 base; J trimming: 0 bases; junction bases outside the gene matches: 6. The CDR3 DNA reads as TGTGCCAGCAGCTTAGGGGACAGGGAATTCGCAACTAATGAAAAACTGTTTTTT. The encoded protein is CASSLGDREFATNEKLFF.

The J gene is TRBJ2-1, the V gene TRBV11-2; 10 bases align to TRBD2. Germline CDR1 SGHAT, CDR2 FQNNGV. Trimming at V came to 1 base and at J to 2 bases, leaving 5 bases not matched to a gene. The CDR3 sequence is 17 residues long. The CDR3 DNA sequence: TGTGCCAGCAGCTTAGCCCTCCTAGCGGGGGCCTACAATGAGCAGTTCTTC. Amino acids: CASSLALLAGAYNEQFF.

V and J are TRBV5-6 and TRBJ2-5; 11 bases match TRBD2. The CDR3 has 16 residues. CDR1 and CDR2 (germline): SGHDT, YYEEEE. The ends lost 4 bases at V and 1 base at J; junction bases unmatched: 6. Written as DNA, the CDR3 is TGTGCCAGCAGCCTCAGACTAGCGGGGATCCAAGAGACCCAGTACTTC. Protein product: CASSLRLAGIQETQYF.

The chain combines TRBV2 with TRBJ2-7; D is possibly TRBD1 (6 bases). Germline V gene lookup returns CDR1 SNHLY and CDR2 FYNNEI. This CDR3 is 12 amino acids long. V was clipped by 7 bases and J by 6 bases, with 13 bases between them. The CDR3 here is CASTYTGSEQYV. In DNA form, the CDR3 reads TGTGCCAGCACTTACACAGGGAGCGAGCAGTACGTC.

V is TRBV4-2 and J is TRBJ2-1; TRBD1 agrees at 10 bases. This CDR3 spans 16 amino acids. The germline V gene encodes CDR1 LGHNA and CDR2 YNFKEQ. Germline trimming cut 4 bases from V and 6 bases from J; bases unmatched to any gene: 9. CDR3 nucleotides: TGTGCCAGCAGCCGCGCATCCGGGACAGGGGCCAATGAGCAGTTCTTC. Residues: CASSRASGTGANEQFF.

The CDR3 loop reads CARQETGDYNEQFF. The CDR3, as DNA: TGTGCCAGACAAGAAACAGGGGACTACAATGAGCAGTTCTTC. The chain recombines TRBV30 with TRBJ2-1; 7 nucleotides agree with TRBD1. The trim removed 8 bases at V and 3 bases at J, leaving 10 bases unmatched. Per germline, CDR1 GTSNPN and CDR2 SVGIG (reference sequence). The CDR3 has 14 amino acids.

This clone was picked up a small number of times. The chain has TRBV4-1 and TRBJ2-7; tentatively, D is TRBD2 (7 bases). The germline V gene encodes CDR1 MGHRA and CDR2 YSYEKL. This CDR3 is built from 12 residues. V was clipped by 4 bases and J by 7 bases, with 11 bases between them. CDR3 sequence reads: CASSLRGGEQYV. The CDR3 DNA reads as TGCGCCAGCAGCCTCAGGGGAGGGGAGCAGTACGTC.

In this sample, this clone turned up a few times. The chain joins TRBV9 to TRBJ1-5, with D possibly TRBD1 on 6 matching bases. Deletions cut 0 bases from V and 3 bases from J, with 7 bases between. This CDR3 region has 14 residues. Germline CDR1 SGDLS, CDR2 YYNGEE. The CDR3 sequence is CASSVGDTNQPQHF. The DNA of the CDR3 is TGTGCCAGCAGCGTAGGGGACACCAATCAGCCCCAGCATTTT.

V usage is TRBV5-1 and J usage is TRBJ2-1; D is perhaps TRBD1 (5 bases). V lost 4 bases and J lost 1, with 12 bases in between. Germline lookup yields CDR1 SGHRS and CDR2 YFSETQ. The length of the CDR3 is 15 residues. In nucleotides, the CDR3 is TGCGCCAGCAGCCCCAGCTCAGGGTCCTACAATGAGCAGTTCTTC. Translating it yields CASSPSSGSYNEQFF.

The rearrangement uses TRBV4-2 and TRBJ2-7; 8 bases line up with TRBD2. V shed 0 bases and J 7 bases; nucleotides not matched to a gene: 11. Germline V gene lookup returns CDR1 LGHNA and CDR2 YNFKEQ. The CDR3 is 16 residues long. CDR3 in DNA: TGTGCCAGCAGCCAAGAGGAAGCGGGAGCCTTAGGGGAGCAGTACTTC. Translation gives CASSQEEAGALGEQYF.

V gene TRBV5-8 combines with J gene TRBJ2-7, with 11 bases identical to TRBD2. The CDR3 runs to 18 residues. V was clipped by 0 bases and J by 0 bases; unmatched bases: 8. Looked up from germline, CDR1 is SGHTS and CDR2 is YDEGEE. CDR3 residues: CASSLGTSGGLYSYEQYV. The DNA for the CDR3 is TGTGCCAGCAGCTTGGGAACTAGCGGGGGCCTCTACTCCTACGAGCAGTACGTC.

The chain uses TRBV29-1 and TRBJ2-3; unclear D gene. Trimming left V 3 bases short and J 11 bases short, with 3 bases between. The CDR3 runs 8 residues. The germline V gene has CDR1 SQVTM and CDR2 ANQGSEA. The CDR3 DNA reads as TGCAGCGTTGACGGGCAGTATTTT. This encodes CSVDGQYF.

The gene calls are TRBV6-1 and TRBJ1-3, with D unclear. V was clipped by 1 base and J by 3 bases, with 10 bases between them. CDR1 and CDR2 (germline): MNHNS, SASEGT. The CDR3 runs to 15 residues. CDR3 nucleotides: TGTGCCAGCAGTGAAGAAGTTCGGGGTGGAAACACCATATATTTT. Translating it yields CASSEEVRGGNTIYF.

This clone has just a few counts. The gene calls are TRBV27 and TRBJ2-5, with D possibly matching TRBD2 (6 bases). The germline V and J ends were trimmed by 5 bases and 7 bases, with 20 bases remaining between them. From germline, CDR1 is MNHEY and CDR2 SMNVEV (reference sequence). The CDR3 length is 15 residues. CDR3 in amino acids: CASSATGLGKGTQYF. The CDR3 DNA reads as TGTGCCAGCAGTGCGACGGGACTCGGGAAAGGGACCCAGTACTTC.

This chain joins TRBV7-2 and TRBJ2-5, with 8 bases identical to TRBD2. V shed 3 bases and J 2 bases; nucleotides not matched to a gene: 5. Germline V gives CDR1 SGHTA, CDR2 FQGNSA. The CDR3 loop spans 15 amino acids. The CDR3 spells CASSFGGGPQETQYF. The CDR3 region has the DNA TGTGCCAGCAGCTTCGGCGGGGGGCCTCAAGAGACCCAGTACTTC.

This sequence joins TRBV2 and TRBJ2-5; TRBD2 agrees at 11 bases. CDR1 and CDR2 (germline): SNHLY, FYNNEI. V was pared by 5 bases and J by 3 bases, with 5 bases of the junction left unmatched. This CDR3 region has 15 residues. For the CDR3, the DNA is TGTGCCAGCAGTTCCGTGACTAGCGGGGAAGAGACCCAGTACTTC. Translated: CASSSVTSGEETQYF.

The CDR3 DNA follows: TGCGCCAGCAGCCGGTACAGGGGCCTAAGGGCCGGGGAGCTGTTTTTT. Translation gives CASSRYRGLRAGELFF. The chain employs TRBV4-1 and TRBJ2-2; 7 bases align to TRBD1. The germline gives CDR1 MGHRA, CDR2 YSYEKL. J was trimmed by 6 bases and V by 4 bases; bases with no gene match: 11. This CDR3 is 16 amino acids long.

In this sample, this clone turned up a few times. The chain combines TRBV9 with TRBJ2-1; weak D call: TRBD2 (7 bases). The CDR3 consists of 16 residues. Germline V gene sequence: CDR1 SGDLS, CDR2 YYNGEE. The V and J ends lost 0 bases and 8 bases respectively, with 18 bases between them. The CDR3 loop is CASSVEVRGGLDEQFF. The DNA for the CDR3 is TGTGCCAGCAGCGTAGAGGTAAGGGGGGGCCTCGATGAGCAGTTCTTC. Drawing the rest from reference TRBV9 and TRBJ2-1, the complete variable domain is DSGVTQTPKHLITATGQRVTLRCSPRSGDLSVYWYQQSLDQGLQFLIQYYNGEERAKGNILERFSAQQFPDLHSELNLSSLELGDSALYFCASSVEVRGGLDEQFFGPGTRLTVL.

This rearrangement joins TRBV10-3 to TRBJ2-3; D uncertain. CDR3 length: 16 amino acids. From germline, CDR1 is ENHRY and CDR2 SYGVKD. The V gene lost 5 bases and the J gene lost 2 bases, with 17 bases spanning the gap. In DNA, the CDR3 is TGTGCCATCAGTACCCCTAGAAACAAACCCACAGATACGCAGTATTTT. Protein sequence: CAISTPRNKPTDTQYF.

V usage is TRBV11-2 and J usage is TRBJ1-4, with 10 bases fitting TRBD1. V dropped 8 bases and J dropped 7; count of bases not matched to a gene: 7. CDR1 and CDR2 from the germline V gene are SGHAT and FQNNGV. The CDR3 is 14 amino acids. CDR3 in DNA: TGTGCCAGCCAGCGGGACAGGGGATTTGAAAAACTGTTTTTT. It translates to CASQRDRGFEKLFF.